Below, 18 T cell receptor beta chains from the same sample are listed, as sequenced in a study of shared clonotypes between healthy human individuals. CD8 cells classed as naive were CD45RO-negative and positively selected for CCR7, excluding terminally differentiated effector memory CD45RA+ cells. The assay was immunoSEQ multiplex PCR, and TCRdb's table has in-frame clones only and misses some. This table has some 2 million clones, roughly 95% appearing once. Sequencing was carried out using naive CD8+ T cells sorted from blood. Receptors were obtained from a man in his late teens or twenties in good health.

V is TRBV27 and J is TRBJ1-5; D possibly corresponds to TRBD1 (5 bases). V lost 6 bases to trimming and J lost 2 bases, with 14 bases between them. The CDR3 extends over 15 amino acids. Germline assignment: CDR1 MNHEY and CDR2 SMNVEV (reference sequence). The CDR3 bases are TGTGCCAGCAGCCCCGGTCTAGGGGGCAATCAGCCCCAGCATTTT. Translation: CASSPGLGGNQPQHF.

The DNA for the CDR3 is TGTGCCAGTAGTACACTCACAGGGACGGAAAAACTGTTTTTT. Protein sequence: CASSTLTGTEKLFF. The chain is built from TRBV19 and TRBJ1-4, with TRBD1 as a possible D gene (6 bases). Trimming took off 4 bases at V and 8 bases at J, with 14 bases between the two ends. The CDR3 extends over 14 amino acids. The germline gives CDR1 LNHDA, CDR2 SQIVND (reference sequence).

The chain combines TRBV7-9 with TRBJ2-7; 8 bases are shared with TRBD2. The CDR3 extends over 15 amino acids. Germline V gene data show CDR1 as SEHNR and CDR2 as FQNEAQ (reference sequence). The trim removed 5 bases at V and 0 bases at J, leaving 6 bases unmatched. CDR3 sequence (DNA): TGTGCCAGCAGCCCGACTAGCGCCGGCTCCTACGAGCAGTACTTC. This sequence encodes CASSPTSAGSYEQYF.

CDR3 coding DNA: TGCGCCAGCAGCCAAACCATCACCGGAGTGAACACTGAAGCTTTCTTT. It is translated as CASSQTITGVNTEAFF. The chain employs TRBV4-3 and TRBJ1-1; D is unresolved. The CDR3 loop spans 16 amino acids. Germline CDR1 LGHNA, CDR2 YSLEER. The V gene lost 2 bases and the J gene lost 0 bases, with 13 bases spanning the gap.

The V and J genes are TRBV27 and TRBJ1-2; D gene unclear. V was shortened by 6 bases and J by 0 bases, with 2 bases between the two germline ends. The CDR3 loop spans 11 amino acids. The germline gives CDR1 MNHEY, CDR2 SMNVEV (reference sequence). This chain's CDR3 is CASRANYGYTF. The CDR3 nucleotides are TGTGCCAGCAGAGCTAACTATGGCTACACCTTC.

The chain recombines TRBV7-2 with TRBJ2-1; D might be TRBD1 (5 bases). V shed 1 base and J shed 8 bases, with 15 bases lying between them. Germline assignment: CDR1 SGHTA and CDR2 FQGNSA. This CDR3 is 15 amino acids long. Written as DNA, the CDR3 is TGTGCCAGCAGCTTAGTGGGGCTCGAGGCCGATGAGCAGTTCTTC. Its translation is CASSLVGLEADEQFF.

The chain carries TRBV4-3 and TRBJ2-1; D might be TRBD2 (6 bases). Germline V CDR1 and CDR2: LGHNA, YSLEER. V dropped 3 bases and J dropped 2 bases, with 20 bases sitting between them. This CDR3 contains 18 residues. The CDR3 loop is CASSQMEGTRGPYNEQFF. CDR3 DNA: TGCGCCAGCAGCCAGATGGAGGGGACGCGAGGCCCCTACAATGAGCAGTTCTTC.

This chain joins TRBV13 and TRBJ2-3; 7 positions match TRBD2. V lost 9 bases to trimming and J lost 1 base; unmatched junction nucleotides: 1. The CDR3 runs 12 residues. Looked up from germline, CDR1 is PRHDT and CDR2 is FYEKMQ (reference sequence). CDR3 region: CASTSGTDTQYF. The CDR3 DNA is TGTGCCAGTACTAGCGGCACAGATACGCAGTATTTT.

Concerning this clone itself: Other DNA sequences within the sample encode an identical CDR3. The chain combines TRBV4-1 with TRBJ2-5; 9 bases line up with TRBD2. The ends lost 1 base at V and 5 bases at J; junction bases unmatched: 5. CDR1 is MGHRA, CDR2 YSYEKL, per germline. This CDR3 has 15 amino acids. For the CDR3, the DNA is TGCGCCAGCAGCCAAGTTGCGGGGGGGCGCGAGACCCAGTACTTC. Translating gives CASSQVAGGRETQYF.

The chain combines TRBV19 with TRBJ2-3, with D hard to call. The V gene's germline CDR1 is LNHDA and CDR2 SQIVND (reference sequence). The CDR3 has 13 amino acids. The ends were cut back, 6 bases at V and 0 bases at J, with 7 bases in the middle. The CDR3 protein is CASRSESTDTQYF. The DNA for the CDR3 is TGTGCCAGTAGATCGGAAAGCACAGATACGCAGTATTTT.

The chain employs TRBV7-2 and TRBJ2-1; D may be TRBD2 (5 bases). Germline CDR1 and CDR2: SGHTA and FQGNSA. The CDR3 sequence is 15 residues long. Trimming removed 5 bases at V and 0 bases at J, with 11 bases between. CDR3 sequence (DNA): TGTGCCAGCAGCCCCAAGCGGAACTCCTACAATGAGCAGTTCTTC. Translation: CASSPKRNSYNEQFF.

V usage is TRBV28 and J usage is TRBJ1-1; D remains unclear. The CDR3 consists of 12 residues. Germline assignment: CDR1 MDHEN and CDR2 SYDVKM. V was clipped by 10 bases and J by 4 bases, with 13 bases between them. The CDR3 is CATFSDSTEAFF. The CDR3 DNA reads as TGTGCCACCTTCTCGGATAGCACTGAAGCTTTCTTT.

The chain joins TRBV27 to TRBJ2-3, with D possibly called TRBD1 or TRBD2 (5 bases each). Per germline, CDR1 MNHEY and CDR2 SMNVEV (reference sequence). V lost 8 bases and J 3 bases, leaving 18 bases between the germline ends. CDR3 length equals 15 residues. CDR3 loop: CASGYTGPGTDTQYF. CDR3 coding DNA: TGTGCCAGCGGCTACACGGGACCGGGGACAGATACGCAGTATTTT.

CDR3 in amino acids: CASGTRDGTIYF. The CDR3 DNA reads as TGTGCCAGCGGCACACGGGACGGCACCATATATTTT. The chain recombines TRBV9 with TRBJ1-3; tentatively, D is TRBD1 (5 bases). This CDR3 is built from 12 residues. V lost 7 bases and J 9 bases, leaving 14 bases between the germline ends. The germline CDR1 and CDR2 sequences are SGDLS and YYNGEE. Variable domain in full (rest from reference TRBV9 and TRBJ1-3): DSGVTQTPKHLITATGQRVTLRCSPRSGDLSVYWYQQSLDQGLQFLIQYYNGEERAKGNILERFSAQQFPDLHSELNLSSLELGDSALYFCASGTRDGTIYFGEGSWLTVV.

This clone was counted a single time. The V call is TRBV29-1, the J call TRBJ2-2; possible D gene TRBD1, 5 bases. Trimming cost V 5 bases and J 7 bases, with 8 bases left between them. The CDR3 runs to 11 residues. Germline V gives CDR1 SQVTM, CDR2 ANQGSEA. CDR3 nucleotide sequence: TGCAGCGTTTCCAGGGTCGGGGAGCTGTTTTTT. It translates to CSVSRVGELFF.

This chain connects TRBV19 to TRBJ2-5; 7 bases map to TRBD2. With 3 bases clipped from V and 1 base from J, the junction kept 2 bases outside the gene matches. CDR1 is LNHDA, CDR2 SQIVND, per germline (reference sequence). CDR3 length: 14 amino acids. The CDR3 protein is CASSIWGGQETQYF. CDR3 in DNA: TGTGCCAGTAGTATTTGGGGGGGCCAAGAGACCCAGTACTTC.

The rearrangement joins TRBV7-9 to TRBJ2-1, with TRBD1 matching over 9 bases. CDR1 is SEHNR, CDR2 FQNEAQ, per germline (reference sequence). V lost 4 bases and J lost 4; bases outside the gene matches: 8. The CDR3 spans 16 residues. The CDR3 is CASSSTGGDPYNEQFF. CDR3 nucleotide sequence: TGTGCCAGCAGCTCGACAGGGGGGGACCCATACAATGAGCAGTTCTTC.

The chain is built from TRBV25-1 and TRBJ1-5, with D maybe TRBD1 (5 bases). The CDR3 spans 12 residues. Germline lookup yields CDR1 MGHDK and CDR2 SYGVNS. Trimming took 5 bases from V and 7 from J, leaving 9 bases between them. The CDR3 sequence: CASSQGGQPQHF. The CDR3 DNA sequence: TGTGCCAGCAGTCAGGGAGGGCAGCCCCAGCATTTT.